The 27 T cell receptor beta chains below all came from one sample that was sequenced in a study of blood T cells in healthy people across ages. The second PCR ran roughly 6 to 11 cycles with a sample-barcoded 5' primer and J-beta primers. TCRdb itself ran the 5' RACE reads through MiXCR, one entry per CDR3 protein. The table shows 650,000 to 1,000,000 distinct CDR3 sequences, with about 46% occurring only once. Sequenced sample: blood. These receptors were taken from a man older than 75 in good health.

This clonotype has ten or more counts. The CDR3 region is CASSGLPNEQFF. The CDR3, as DNA: TGTGCCAGCAGCGGATTACCCAATGAGCAGTTCTTC. This chain connects TRBV7-9 to TRBJ2-1; D is ambiguous. This CDR3 region has 12 residues. V lost 5 bases, J lost 6 bases, and 8 bases lay in between. Germline CDR1 and CDR2: SEHNR and FQNEAQ (reference sequence).

This clonotype was seen a few times. The chain recombines TRBV5-1 with TRBJ2-1; D is unresolved. The ends were cut back, 2 bases at V and 1 base at J, with 7 bases in the middle. Germline V gene sequence: CDR1 SGHRS, CDR2 YFSETQ. This CDR3 has 14 amino acids. This CDR3 reads CASSFEHSYNEQFF. The CDR3 DNA sequence: TGCGCCAGCAGCTTTGAACATTCCTACAATGAGCAGTTCTTC.

This rearrangement joins TRBV12-5 to TRBJ2-3; 8 bases match TRBD2. The CDR3 contains 14 residues. The germline V gene has CDR1 LGHNT and CDR2 FRNRAP. V lost 7 bases to trimming and J lost 2 bases; unmatched junction nucleotides: 5. CDR3 region: CASAKLADTDTQYF. In DNA, the CDR3 is TGTGCTAGTGCCAAACTAGCGGACACAGATACGCAGTATTTT.

J is TRBJ1-3 and V is TRBV20-1; a possible D gene is TRBD1 (5 bases). Deletions cut 0 bases from V and 4 bases from J, with 10 bases between. CDR1 is DFQATT and CDR2 is SNEGSKA in the germline V gene (reference sequence). The CDR3 runs to 14 residues. In DNA form, the CDR3 reads TGCAGTGCTAGAGAGGGGGGACCCGGAAACACCATATATTTT. Its protein product is CSAREGGPGNTIYF.

This clonotype was found a few times. The V and J genes are TRBV10-3 and TRBJ2-4; D may be TRBD2 (5 bases). The V gene lost 0 bases and the J gene lost 0 bases, with 9 bases spanning the gap. The CDR3 sequence is 16 residues long. Germline loops: CDR1 ENHRY, CDR2 SYGVKD. CDR3 nucleotide sequence: TGTGCCATCAGTGAGTCGCGGGCTTTAGCCAAAAACATTCAGTACTTC. Its translation is CAISESRALAKNIQYF.

This clonotype was observed many times. This sequence joins TRBV11-2 and TRBJ2-7; 12 bases are a match to TRBD2. From germline, CDR1 is SGHAT and CDR2 FQNNGV. The V gene end was trimmed by 5 bases and the J gene end by 4 bases; junction bases not matched to a gene: 6. The CDR3 loop spans 15 amino acids. This CDR3 is CASSPRLAGVYEQYF. In DNA, the CDR3 is TGTGCCAGCAGCCCACGACTAGCGGGAGTGTACGAGCAGTACTTC.

This clonotype was seen a few times. J is TRBJ1-2 and V is TRBV29-1; the D is unclear. Germline loops: CDR1 SQVTM, CDR2 ANQGSEA. Between the trimmed V and J ends, which lost 2 bases and 10 bases, there was a span of 11 bases. The CDR3 is 11 residues long. Here the CDR3 reads CSVESSADYTF. The CDR3 bases are TGCAGCGTTGAATCCAGCGCTGACTACACCTTC.

This chain links TRBV21-1 with TRBJ1-6; the table's D gene call, TRBD1, was not cross checked with the DNA. TRBV21-1 is a pseudogene. The CDR3 consists of 12 residues. The CDR3 is CASSRGDSPLHF. DNA of the CDR3: TGTGCCAGCAGCCGAGGGGATTCACCCCTCCACTTT.

The chain carries TRBV7-9 and TRBJ2-1; D unresolved. V was shortened by 2 bases and J by 9 bases, with 8 bases between the two germline ends. This CDR3 comprises 12 residues. The germline V gene has CDR1 SEHNR and CDR2 FQNEAQ (reference sequence). Here the CDR3 reads CASSLIASEQFF. The CDR3 coding sequence is TGTGCCAGCAGCTTAATTGCAAGTGAGCAGTTCTTC.

This clonotype was observed a few times. The chain employs TRBV27 and TRBJ2-1; D may correspond to TRBD1 or TRBD2 (5 bases each). The assigned J gene may be wrong: the sequence end matches TRBJ2-7 better. Germline V CDR1 and CDR2: MNHEY, SMNVEV (reference sequence). This CDR3 comprises 14 residues. The CDR3 region is CASSLRQGRGEQYF. The CDR3 DNA is TGTGCCAGCAGTTTAAGGCAGGGTCGGGGCGAGCAGTACTTC.

This clonotype was seen a few times. The V gene is TRBV20-1, the J gene TRBJ2-3; 12 nucleotides align to TRBD2. This CDR3 is 15 amino acids long. Germline V gene lookup returns CDR1 DFQATT and CDR2 SNEGSKA (reference sequence). V lost 6 bases and J lost 2; bases outside the gene matches: 6. CDR3 in amino acids: CSAPTSGRTTDTQYF. DNA of the CDR3: TGCAGTGCCCCTACTAGCGGGAGGACCACAGATACGCAGTATTTT.

Comments on this clonotype: A read error is possible here, since a much larger clone lies one base away. The rearrangement joins TRBV4-3 to TRBJ2-7; D is possibly TRBD2 (5 bases). The V gene's germline CDR1 is LGHNA and CDR2 YSLEER. This CDR3 has 18 residues. Trimming took off 0 bases at V and 1 base at J, with 19 bases between the two ends. CDR3 in DNA: TGCGCCAGCAGCCAAGATTTAGGGTGGACTGGCACTTCCTACGAGCAGTACTTC. Residues: CASSQDLGWTGTSYEQYF.

The CDR3 here is CASSFRGQTDTQYF. As DNA, the CDR3 is TGTGCCAGCAGTTTCAGGGGGCAAACAGATACGCAGTATTTT. The chain links TRBV12-3 or TRBV12-4 to TRBJ2-3, with 8 bases matching TRBD1. V lost 3 bases and J lost 3; bases outside the gene matches: 2. The CDR3 has 14 amino acids.

The chain links TRBV3-1 to TRBJ2-3; no definite D call. The germline V and J ends were trimmed by 1 base and 5 bases, with 7 bases remaining between them. The CDR3 sequence is 13 residues long. Per germline, CDR1 LGHDT and CDR2 YNNKEL (reference sequence). CDR3 DNA: TGTGCCAGCAGCCAAGCGGGCGGAGATACGCAGTATTTT. Its protein is CASSQAGGDTQYF.

V and J are TRBV30 and TRBJ2-7; a possible D gene is TRBD2 (6 bases). Between the trimmed V and J ends, which lost 2 bases and 3 bases, there was a span of 8 bases. The germline CDR1 and CDR2 sequences are GTSNPN and SVGIG (reference sequence). CDR3 length: 12 residues. CDR3 nucleotides: TGTGCCTGGAGTTGGGGGGACTACGAGCAGTACTTC. Encoded protein: CAWSWGDYEQYF. The complete variable domain, with remaining parts taken from reference TRBV30 and TRBJ2-7, reads SQTIHQWPATLVQPVGSPLSLECTVEGTSNPNLYWYRQAAGRGLQLLFYSVGIGQISSEVPQNLSASRPQDRQFILSSKKLLLSDSGFYLCAWSWGDYEQYFGPGTRLTVT.

The table lists this clonotype with a few counts. The V call is TRBV12-3 or TRBV12-4, the J call TRBJ1-1, with unresolved D. The germline V and J ends were trimmed by 3 bases and 2 bases, with 10 bases remaining between them. The CDR3 loop spans 14 amino acids. This chain's CDR3 is CASSFGSSNTEAFF. DNA of the CDR3: TGTGCCAGCAGTTTTGGGAGTAGTAACACTGAAGCTTTCTTT.

As DNA, the CDR3 is TGTGCCAGCAGTTTAGTGGCTGGGGCCGGGACCCAGTACTTC. Protein sequence: CASSLVAGAGTQYF. The V gene is TRBV12-3 or TRBV12-4, the J gene TRBJ2-5; tentatively, D is TRBD1 (5 bases). V was shortened by 1 base and J by 7 bases, with 13 bases between the two germline ends. The CDR3 has 14 residues.

The chain employs TRBV4-2 and TRBJ2-1; TRBD2 aligns across 8 bases. The J segment lost 9 bases and the V segment lost 0 bases, leaving 10 bases of the junction unmatched. Germline CDR1 LGHNA, CDR2 YNFKEQ. The CDR3 runs to 16 residues. The CDR3 loop is CASSQDAGGGTVEQFF. The DNA for the CDR3 is TGTGCCAGCAGCCAAGATGCGGGGGGCGGTACAGTTGAGCAGTTCTTC.

This chain uses TRBV7-2 with TRBJ2-7, with 9 nucleotides matching TRBD2. There are 14 residues in the CDR3. CDR1 SGHTA and CDR2 FQGNSA come from the germline V gene. V lost 3 bases to trimming and J lost 7 bases; unmatched junction nucleotides: 7. This CDR3 reads CASSFAGGPQEQYF. CDR3 DNA: TGTGCCAGCAGCTTCGCGGGGGGGCCCCAGGAGCAGTACTTC.

In this sample, this clonotype turned up a few times. The J gene is TRBJ2-7, the V gene TRBV3-1; TRBD2 might be the D (6 bases). The CDR3 length is 12 residues. Germline V gene lookup returns CDR1 LGHDT and CDR2 YNNKEL (reference sequence). Between the trimmed V and J ends, which lost 4 bases and 9 bases, there was a span of 13 bases. The CDR3 spells CASSLRVGGQYF. CDR3 nucleotide sequence: TGTGCCAGCAGCCTGAGGGTGGGGGGGCAGTACTTC.

The chain is built from TRBV5-1 and TRBJ2-1, with TRBD2 matching over 14 bases. The CDR3 contains 18 residues. Germline V gene data show CDR1 as SGHRS and CDR2 as YFSETQ. The J segment lost 4 bases and the V segment lost 1 base, leaving 7 bases of the junction unmatched. Written as DNA, the CDR3 is TGCGCCAGCAGCTTGCCCGGGACTAGCGGGAGTGCATACAATGAGCAGTTCTTC. As protein: CASSLPGTSGSAYNEQFF.

In DNA form, the CDR3 reads TGTGCCAGCAGTGCGAAGCCAATCTCCTACGAGCAGTACTTC. Its translation is CASSAKPISYEQYF. The chain carries TRBV27 and TRBJ2-7; no firm D call. The CDR3 consists of 14 residues. Germline CDR1 MNHEY, CDR2 SMNVEV (reference sequence). Trimming took 5 bases from V and 0 from J, leaving 11 bases between them.

The chain is built from TRBV7-6 and TRBJ2-1; D is perhaps TRBD1 (6 bases). The germline gives CDR1 SGHVS, CDR2 FNYEAQ. CDR3 size: 18 residues. V dropped 5 bases and J dropped 0 bases, with 20 bases sitting between them. CDR3 in DNA: TGTGCCAGCAGCCCCAACGCCACCGGGACAACCTCCTACAATGAGCAGTTCTTC. Translation gives CASSPNATGTTSYNEQFF.

This clonotype was counted many times. This chain connects TRBV12-3 or TRBV12-4 to TRBJ2-1; 8 positions agree with TRBD1. V lost 5 bases to trimming and J lost 5 bases; unmatched junction nucleotides: 8. The CDR3 has 15 residues. CDR3 nucleotides: TGTGCCAGCAGTCAAGACAGGGGATGGGACAATGAGCAGTTCTTC. The encoded protein is CASSQDRGWDNEQFF.

This clonotype was counted ten times or more. The chain recombines TRBV29-1 with TRBJ2-5; D is ambiguous. This CDR3 comprises 11 residues. Germline V gene lookup returns CDR1 SQVTM and CDR2 ANQGSEA. Trimming removed 7 bases at V and 2 bases at J, with 8 bases between. In nucleotides, the CDR3 is TGCAGCGCCGGTGGACAAGAGACCCAGTACTTC. Protein: CSAGGQETQYF.

Concerning this clonotype itself: This may come from a read error, since a much larger clone is one base off. This rearrangement joins TRBV20-1 to TRBJ2-7, with 7 bases lining up with TRBD2. In germline, CDR1 is DFQATT, CDR2 SNEGSKA (reference sequence). J lost 6 bases, V lost 1 base, and 6 bases had no gene match. The CDR3 contains 13 residues. The CDR3 coding sequence is TGCAGTGCTAGAGGGGCGGGAGCCTGCGAGCAGTACTTC. Translated, it gives CSARGAGACEQYF.

This chain links TRBV18 with TRBJ2-1; weak D call: TRBD1 (6 bases). Germline-derived CDR1 and CDR2 are KGHSH and LQKENI. Trimming cost V 6 bases and J 10 bases, with 19 bases left between them. The CDR3 covers 14 residues. CDR3: CASSQTGTAYEQFF. The DNA of the CDR3 is TGTGCCAGCTCTCAAACAGGGACGGCCTACGAGCAGTTCTTC.